A selection of T cell receptor beta chains follows, all from one sample in a study of cytotoxic CD8 clonotypes in ibrutinib-treated CLL. TCRdb's copy holds only in-frame clones and misses some; the assay was immunoSEQ multiplex PCR. The sample carries about 68,000 clones, 65% to 85% recorded once. Source: PBMCs, taken at disease progression, from a patient treated with ibrutinib. The receptors stem from a human donor with chronic lymphocytic leukemia. The CDR3 runs from the conserved cysteine through the conserved F or W. A D gene is named only where the DNA matches it firmly. Where a row states a size, it is once, few, many or the class of an expanded clone; other rows omit it.

abundance	v_gene	d_gene	j_gene	CDR3nt	CDR3aa
.	TRBV7-2	.	TRBJ1-3	TGTGCCAGCAGCTTAGTTGGAAACACCATATATTTT	CASSLVGNTIYF
.	TRBV19	.	TRBJ1-5	TGTGCCAGTAGTATAACAGGATTTAGCAATCAGCCCCAGCATTTT	CASSITGFSNQPQHF
once	TRBV11-3	.	TRBJ2-5	TGTGCCAGCAGCTTAGGCCAGGCGAGCGAGACCCAGTACTTC	CASSLGQASETQYF
.	TRBV6-4	.	TRBJ1-3	TGTGCCAGCGGGGCAGCACTAATCTCTGGAAACACCATATATTTT	CASGAALISGNTIYF
once	TRBV27	TRBD1	TRBJ1-2	TGTGCCAGCAGTCCACTGACAGGGGGGGATGGCTACACCTTC	CASSPLTGGDGYTF
few	TRBV12-5	.	TRBJ1-1	TGTGCTAGTGGTTATGGGCCACTCGGAGCTTTCTTT	CASGYGPLGAFF
.	TRBV7-3	TRBD1	TRBJ2-1	TGTGCCAGCAGCCGGGACAGGTCCTTCTACAATGAGCAGTTCTTC	CASSRDRSFYNEQFF
.	TRBV19	TRBD1	TRBJ2-7	TGTGCCAGTAGTACGAGACAGGGTTACGAGCAGTACTTC	CASSTRQGYEQYF
.	TRBV20-1	.	TRBJ2-7	TGCAGTGGCAGTGCGCTCTACGAGCAGTACTTC	CSGSALYEQYF
.	TRBV4-1	.	TRBJ2-1	TGCGCCAGCAGCCAAGAATCTGGAGCGACTAGTGGAAATGAGCAGTTCTTC	CASSQESGATSGNEQFF
.	TRBV5-1	TRBD1	TRBJ1-5	TGCGCCAGCAGCCCCGGGACAGACTCCTTAAGCAATCAGCCCCAGCATTTT	CASSPGTDSLSNQPQHF
once	TRBV10-3	TRBD1	TRBJ2-7	TGTGCCATCAGTGGATCAGGGGGCGCTTACGAGCAGTACTTC	CAISGSGGAYEQYF
.	TRBV5-1	.	TRBJ1-6	TGCGCCAGCAGCTTGGGACGATTAGACTTTAAGAGCTCCTATAATTCACCCCTCCACTTT	CASSLGRLDFKSSYNSPLHF